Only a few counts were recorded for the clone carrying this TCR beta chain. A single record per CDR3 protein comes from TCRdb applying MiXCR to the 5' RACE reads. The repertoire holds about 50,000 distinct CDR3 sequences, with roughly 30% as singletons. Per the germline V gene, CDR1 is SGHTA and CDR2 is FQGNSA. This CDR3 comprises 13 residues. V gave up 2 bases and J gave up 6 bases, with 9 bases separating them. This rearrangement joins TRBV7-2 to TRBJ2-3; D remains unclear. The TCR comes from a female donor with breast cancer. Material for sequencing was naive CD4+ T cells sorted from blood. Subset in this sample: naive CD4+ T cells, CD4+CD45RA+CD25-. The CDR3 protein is CASSLNKADTQYF. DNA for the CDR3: TGTGCCAGCAGCTTAAATAAAGCCGATACGCAGTATTTT.